This TCR beta chain was identified during a study of cytomegalovirus exposure and HLA in healthy donors. This CDR3 comprises 14 residues. CDR1 MDHEN and CDR2 SYDVKM come from the germline V gene. V was cut by 7 bases and J by 2 bases, with 15 bases left in between. The PCR contained 60 Vbeta and 13 Jbeta primers. Repertoires were generated with immunoSEQ multiplex PCR, while TCRdb's copy carries only in-frame clones and drops some. The sample shows 95,000 to 110,000 clones, approximately 80% of them seen only once. Regarding the study as a whole: TCR beta V- and J-gene trimming was later associated with a missense DCLRE1C variant.

About this clone itself: Its specificity is not known.

The specimen was PBMCs. This TCR was sampled from a woman aged 18-30 years in good health and CMV-seropositive. The chain links TRBV28 to TRBJ2-7; a weak D match, TRBD2 (6 bases). In DNA, the CDR3 is TGTGCCAGCAACCCAGCGGGTGCAGCCTACGAGCAGTACTTC. Its translation is CASNPAGAAYEQYF.